The next 20 T cell receptor beta chains were all read from a single sample in a study of T cell repertoires in cytomegalovirus infection. TCRdb re-called the reads through MiXCR, storing one row per CDR3 protein. This table holds fewer than 130,000 distinct CDR3 sequences, around 40% found once. These receptors have no known antigen. The specimen comprised CD8+ T cells from cultured PBMCs, sampled from culture after CMV antigen stimulation. The receptors here all came from a human donor in good health (CMV status not recorded). Some clones in this sample may be carry-over from other donors' samples.

This chain joins TRBV7-2 and TRBJ1-1; D ambiguous. V was shortened by 6 bases and J by 3 bases, with 14 bases between the two germline ends. Germline V lookup: CDR1 SGHTA, CDR2 FQGNSA. The CDR3 has 14 amino acids. The CDR3 spells CASSWDRTDTEAFF. The CDR3 DNA reads TGTGCCAGCAGTTGGGATAGGACGGACACTGAAGCTTTCTTT.

The rearrangement uses TRBV27 and TRBJ1-1; D gene uncertain. V gave up 0 bases and J gave up 2 bases, with 4 bases separating them. Per germline, CDR1 MNHEY and CDR2 SMNVEV (reference sequence). The CDR3 has 13 amino acids. CDR3 in amino acids: CASSLSINTEAFF. The CDR3 DNA reads TGTGCCAGCAGTTTATCTATAAACACTGAAGCTTTCTTT.

J is TRBJ2-7 and V is TRBV29-1; no clear D gene. Germline CDR1 reads SQVTM; CDR2 reads ANQGSEA. The CDR3 runs 13 residues. The ends were cut back, 0 bases at V and 4 bases at J, with 10 bases in the middle. CDR3: CSVEDSWGYEQYF. DNA of the CDR3: TGCAGCGTTGAAGACTCCTGGGGTTACGAGCAGTACTTC.

J is TRBJ2-7 and V is TRBV7-8; the match to TRBD1 covers 12 bases. The CDR3 totals 14 residues. Trimming cost V 5 bases and J 5 bases; bases outside gene matches: 4. The germline V gene encodes CDR1 SGHVS and CDR2 FQNEAQ. For the CDR3, the DNA is TGTGCCAGCAGCGCGGGGACAGGGGGCCACGAGCAGTACTTC. Translated: CASSAGTGGHEQYF.

This rearrangement joins TRBV6-8 to TRBJ2-5, with a weak D call TRBD1 (5 bases). The V end lost 0 bases, the J end lost 2 bases, and 10 bases lay between the germline ends. The CDR3 consists of 15 residues. Germline CDR1 and CDR2: MNHGY and SAAAGT. The CDR3: CASSYSWSGQETQYF. For the CDR3, the DNA is TGTGCCAGCAGTTACTCGTGGTCAGGGCAAGAGACCCAGTACTTC.

This clonotype was recorded at least ten times. V is TRBV7-6 and J is TRBJ2-1, with 14 bases fitting TRBD2. CDR1 is SGHVS, CDR2 FNYEAQ, per germline. Germline trimming cut 5 bases from V and 0 bases from J; bases unmatched to any gene: 12. This CDR3 is 20 amino acids long. In DNA form, the CDR3 reads TGTGCCAGCAGCGGGTACGGGACTAGCGGGGGATATACCTCCTACAATGAGCAGTTCTTC. It codes for CASSGYGTSGGYTSYNEQFF.

The chain joins TRBV20-1 to TRBJ2-3; D not resolved. Deletions cut 5 bases from V and 10 bases from J, with 4 bases between. Germline V gene sequence: CDR1 DFQATT, CDR2 SNEGSKA (reference sequence). The CDR3 has 8 amino acids. CDR3 amino acids: CSAAPQYF. The CDR3 nucleotides are TGCAGTGCTGCCCCGCAGTATTTT.

This rearrangement joins TRBV13 to TRBJ2-2, with D maybe TRBD2 (5 bases). V lost 1 base and J 7 bases, leaving 7 bases between the germline ends. Germline CDR1 is PRHDT and CDR2 is FYEKMQ (reference sequence). The CDR3 consists of 13 residues. CDR3: CASSLAGDGELFF. CDR3 bases: TGTGCCAGCAGCTTAGCCGGGGACGGGGAGCTGTTTTTT.

This rearrangement joins TRBV2 to TRBJ2-3; TRBD2 might be the D (6 bases). Per the germline V gene, CDR1 is SNHLY and CDR2 is FYNNEI. Trimming pared 2 bases from V and 6 bases from J, leaving 21 bases between. The CDR3 loop spans 17 amino acids. The CDR3 coding sequence is TGTGCCAGCAGTGAATGGGGCGGGGCGACCGGCCCCGATACGCAGTATTTT. Translation: CASSEWGGATGPDTQYF.

The rearrangement links TRBV30 to TRBJ1-1, with a possible D match to TRBD1 (6 bases). The V end was cut by 0 bases, the J end by 11 bases, with 16 bases between. Germline values: CDR1 GTSNPN, CDR2 SVGIG (reference sequence). This CDR3 contains 13 residues. The CDR3 DNA sequence: TGTGCCTGGAGTGTTGCCCAGGGGATGAAGGCTTTCTTT. Encoded protein: CAWSVAQGMKAFF.

The table lists this clonotype with a count of one. V gene TRBV2 combines with J gene TRBJ2-7, with D perhaps matching TRBD2 (6 bases). Per the germline V gene, CDR1 is SNHLY and CDR2 is FYNNEI. CDR3 length equals 14 residues. With 0 bases removed from V and 4 bases from J, the gap between germline ends came to 10 bases. DNA for the CDR3: TGTGCCAGCAGTGAAGCCGGGGAGGCGTACGAGCAGTACTTC. It is translated as CASSEAGEAYEQYF.

This clonotype came up a few times. The gene calls are TRBV20-1 and TRBJ1-5; maybe TRBD1 (5 bases). Trimming took off 6 bases at V and 0 bases at J, with 9 bases between the two ends. There are 13 residues in the CDR3. CDR1 is DFQATT, CDR2 SNEGSKA, per germline (reference sequence). The CDR3 loop reads CSARRGSNQPQHF. The CDR3 DNA is TGCAGTGCCAGGAGGGGTAGCAATCAGCCCCAGCATTTT.

The sample holds a few counts of this clonotype. This chain uses TRBV20-1 with TRBJ2-1; TRBD2 matches at 9 bases. The V and J ends lost 1 base and 7 bases, in that order; junction bases with no gene match: 8. From germline, CDR1 is DFQATT and CDR2 SNEGSKA (reference sequence). This CDR3 has 15 residues. CDR3 DNA: TGCAGTGCTAGAGTTAGGGGACTAGCCGGGAATGAGCAGTTCTTC. Its protein product is CSARVRGLAGNEQFF.

The chain links TRBV29-1 to TRBJ1-2; a weak D match, TRBD1 (5 bases). The V end was cut by 0 bases, the J end by 1 base, with 12 bases between. CDR3 size: 15 residues. Germline V gene data show CDR1 as SQVTM and CDR2 as ANQGSEA. The CDR3 spells CSVEEWKGINYGYTF. The CDR3 DNA follows: TGCAGCGTTGAAGAATGGAAGGGGATTAACTATGGCTACACCTTC.

The rearrangement uses TRBV7-9 and TRBJ1-5; no reliable D call. Germline V gene data show CDR1 as SEHNR and CDR2 as FQNEAQ (reference sequence). The CDR3 runs 15 residues. V was cut by 6 bases and J by 1 base, with 13 bases left in between. The CDR3 loop reads CASSPPGWSNQPQHF. CDR3 bases: TGTGCCAGCAGTCCCCCCGGGTGGAGCAATCAGCCCCAGCATTTT.

The rearrangement joins TRBV6-5 to TRBJ2-7; 10 positions agree with TRBD1. Germline CDR1 and CDR2: MNHEY and SVGAGI. V shed 6 bases, J shed 2 bases, and the junction held 7 bases outside the gene matches. This CDR3 contains 15 residues. DNA of the CDR3: TGTGCCAGCAGGCAAGACAGGGGGCGTGCCTACGAGCAGTACTTC. It yields the protein CASRQDRGRAYEQYF.

The chain uses TRBV5-5 and TRBJ1-4, with D maybe TRBD1 (6 bases). V was cut by 4 bases and J by 3 bases, with 13 bases left in between. The CDR3 totals 15 residues. Germline V gene lookup returns CDR1 SGHKS and CDR2 YYEKEE (reference sequence). CDR3 DNA: TGTGCCAGCAGCGAGGGAGGGGGACCTAATGAAAAACTGTTTTTT. The encoded protein is CASSEGGGPNEKLFF.

The chain links TRBV7-6 to TRBJ2-1, with 7 positions matching TRBD1. The germline CDR1 and CDR2 sequences are SGHVS and FNYEAQ. This CDR3 is 12 amino acids long. The J segment lost 8 bases and the V segment lost 5 bases, leaving 3 bases of the junction unmatched. CDR3 region: CASSRQGYEQFF. The CDR3 DNA reads TGTGCCAGCAGCAGACAGGGATATGAGCAGTTCTTC. Supplemented by reference TRBV7-6 and TRBJ2-1, the full variable domain reads GAGVSQSPRYKVTKRGQDVALRCDPISGHVSLYWYRQALGQGPEFLTYFNYEAQQDKSGLPNDRFSAERPEGSISTLTIQRTEQRDSAMYRCASSRQGYEQFFGPGTRLTVL.

This clonotype was detected only a few times. The chain couples TRBV7-2 to TRBJ1-1, with 8 positions matching TRBD1. Trimming took 3 bases from V and 7 from J; bases not matched to a gene: 7. CDR1 SGHTA and CDR2 FQGNSA come from the germline V gene. This CDR3 is built from 14 residues. The CDR3 loop reads CASSFLTGGIEAFF. CDR3 nucleotides: TGTGCCAGCAGCTTCCTCACAGGGGGGATTGAAGCTTTCTTT.

This chain connects TRBV12-3 or TRBV12-4 to TRBJ1-1; D remains unclear. The CDR3 is 14 residues long. V was shortened by 5 bases and J by 7 bases, with 17 bases between the two germline ends. The CDR3 DNA sequence: TGTGCCAGCAGTCCTTTCTGGACCCGTAGTGAAGCTTTCTTT. It codes for CASSPFWTRSEAFF.